This TCR beta chain appears in the sequencing data of a study of cytomegalovirus exposure and HLA in healthy donors. Whole-study findings and limits: Across donors, presence/absence analyses took sequencing depth to be roughly uniform. TCR beta sequences numbering some 17,000 were associated with HLA alleles at 0.05 false discovery rate in a later analysis. Follow-up analysis seemed to connect common viral pathogens with several of the most significant clusters identified. For cytomegalovirus status, the classifier reportedly gave diagnoses with high specificity and sensitivity.

PCR employed 60 Vbeta and 13 Jbeta primers. Libraries were prepared by immunoSEQ multiplex PCR; TCRdb keeps only in-frame clonotypes and omits some of them. This table has around 230,000 clones, around 80% appearing once. Details on this clone: Its target is unknown.

The sequenced material came from PBMCs. This sequence originates from a man aged 35 to 55 in good health and CMV-seropositive.

The CDR3 nucleotides are TGTGCCAGCAGTGAAGCACTAGCGGGAGGTCAAGAGACCCAGTACTTC. It encodes CASSEALAGGQETQYF. This chain joins TRBV2 and TRBJ2-5; TRBD2 agrees at 12 bases. The germline V gene has CDR1 SNHLY and CDR2 FYNNEI. The CDR3 runs to 16 residues. Trimming removed 0 bases from V and 2 bases from J; junction bases left unmatched: 1.